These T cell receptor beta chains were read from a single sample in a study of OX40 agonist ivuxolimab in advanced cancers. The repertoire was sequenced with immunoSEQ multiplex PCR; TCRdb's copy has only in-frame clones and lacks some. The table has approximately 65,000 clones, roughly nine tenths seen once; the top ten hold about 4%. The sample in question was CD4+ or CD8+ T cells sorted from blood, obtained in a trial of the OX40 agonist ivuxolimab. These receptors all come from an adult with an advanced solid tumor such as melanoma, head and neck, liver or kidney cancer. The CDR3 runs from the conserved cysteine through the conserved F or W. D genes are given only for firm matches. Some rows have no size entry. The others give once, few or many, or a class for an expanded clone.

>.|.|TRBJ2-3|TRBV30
CAWAPQRDTQYF
TGTGCCTGGGCCCCTCAAAGGGATACGCAGTATTTT
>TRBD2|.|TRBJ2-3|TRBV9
CASSLQGWGTSQGDTQYF
TGTGCCAGCAGCCTACAAGGGTGGGGGACTAGCCAGGGAGATACGCAGTATTTT
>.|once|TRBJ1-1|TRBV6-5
CASSYQGPNTEAFF
TGTGCCAGCAGTTATCAGGGTCCGAACACTGAAGCTTTCTTT
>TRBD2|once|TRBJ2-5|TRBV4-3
CASSRRTSGNQETQYF
TGCGCCAGCAGCCGACGGACTAGCGGAAACCAAGAGACCCAGTACTTC
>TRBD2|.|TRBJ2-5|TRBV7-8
CASSLGVTLAGVGQETQYF
TGTGCCAGCAGCTTAGGAGTAACTCTAGCGGGAGTAGGCCAAGAGACCCAGTACTTC
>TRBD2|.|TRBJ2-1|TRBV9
CASSVYSTSGGYNEQFF
TGTGCCAGCAGCGTCTACTCAACTAGCGGGGGATACAATGAGCAGTTCTTC
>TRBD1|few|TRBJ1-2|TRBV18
CASSLLTGSHGYTF
TGTGCCAGCTCACTGTTGACAGGGAGTCATGGCTACACCTTC
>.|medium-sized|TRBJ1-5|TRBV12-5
CASAGRNNQPQHF
TGTGCTAGTGCCGGGCGGAACAATCAGCCCCAGCATTTT
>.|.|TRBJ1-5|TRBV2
CASRDDINQPQHF
TGTGCCAGCAGGGATGACATTAATCAGCCCCAGCATTTT
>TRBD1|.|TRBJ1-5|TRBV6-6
CASSRTGGGNQPQHF
TGTGCCAGCAGTCGGACAGGGGGGGGGAATCAGCCCCAGCATTTT
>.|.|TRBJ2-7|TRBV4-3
CASSQSSTQGQYF
TGCGCCAGCAGCCAAAGTTCCACCCAGGGGCAGTACTTC
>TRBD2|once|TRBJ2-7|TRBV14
CASSPAWPSGRSFYEQYF
TGTGCCAGCAGCCCCGCCTGGCCGAGCGGGAGATCTTTCTACGAGCAGTACTTC
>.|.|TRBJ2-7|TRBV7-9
CASDNSRGRSYEQYF
TGTGCCAGCGATAATTCAAGGGGCCGGTCCTACGAGCAGTACTTC
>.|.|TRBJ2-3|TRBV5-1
CASSLGQTSTDTQYF
TGCGCCAGCAGCTTGGGTCAAACTAGCACAGATACGCAGTATTTT
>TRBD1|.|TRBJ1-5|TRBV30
CAWSPAGGGQPQHF
TGTGCCTGGAGTCCCGCAGGGGGCGGTCAGCCCCAGCATTTT
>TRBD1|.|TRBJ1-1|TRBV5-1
CASSLDRGTMNTEAFF
TGCGCCAGCAGCTTGGACAGGGGGACCATGAACACTGAAGCTTTCTTT
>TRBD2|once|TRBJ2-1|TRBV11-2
CASSLAWGEGQFF
TGTGCCAGCAGCTTAGCCTGGGGGGAGGGGCAGTTCTTC
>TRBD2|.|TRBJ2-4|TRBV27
CASSSTLAGDPIQYF
TGTGCCAGCAGTTCCACACTAGCGGGAGACCCCATTCAGTACTTC
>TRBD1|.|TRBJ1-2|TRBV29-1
CSAGGQSYGYTF
TGCAGCGCGGGGGGACAGAGCTATGGCTACACCTTC
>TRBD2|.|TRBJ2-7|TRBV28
CASSPGGTSGKMEYF
TGTGCCAGCAGTCCAGGAGGGACTAGCGGGAAGATGGAGTACTTC
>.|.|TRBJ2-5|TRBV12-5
CASGLVLGYQETQYF
TGTGCTAGTGGTTTGGTACTTGGGTACCAAGAGACCCAGTACTTC
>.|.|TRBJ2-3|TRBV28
CASSFPTPGDSFTDTQYF
TGTGCCAGCAGTTTCCCTACCCCGGGAGACTCCTTCACAGATACGCAGTATTTT
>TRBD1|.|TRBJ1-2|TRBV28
CASSSTGFYGYTF
TGTGCCAGCAGTTCGACAGGGTTCTATGGCTACACCTTC
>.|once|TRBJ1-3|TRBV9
CASSLSWSSGNTIYF
TGTGCCAGCAGTCTATCCTGGAGCTCTGGAAACACCATATATTTT
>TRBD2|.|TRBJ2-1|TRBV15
CATSRVSGTTYNEQFF
TGTGCCACCAGCAGGGTCAGCGGGACCACCTACAATGAGCAGTTCTTC
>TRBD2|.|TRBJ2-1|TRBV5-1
CASSWEATSGRESRKFF
TGCGCCAGCAGCTGGGAAGCGACTAGCGGGAGGGAAAGCCGTAAGTTCTTC
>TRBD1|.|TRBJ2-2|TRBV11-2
CASSQIPGQRYTGELFF
TGTGCCAGCAGTCAAATCCCGGGACAGCGTTACACCGGGGAGCTGTTTTTT
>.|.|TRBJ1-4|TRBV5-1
CASSTTAGNGKLFF
TGCGCCAGCAGCACTACTGCAGGGAACGGAAAACTGTTTTTT
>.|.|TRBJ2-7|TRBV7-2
CASSQAGRDYEQYF
TGTGCCAGCAGCCAAGCTGGCAGGGATTACGAGCAGTACTTC
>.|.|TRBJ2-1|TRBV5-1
CASTSTGGGRFF
TGCGCCAGCACCTCTACGGGGGGCGGGCGGTTCTTC
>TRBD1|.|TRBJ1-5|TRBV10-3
CAISESGGGQPQHF
TGTGCCATCAGTGAGTCAGGGGGCGGACAGCCCCAGCATTTT
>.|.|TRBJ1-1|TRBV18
CASSLRGHENTEAFF
TGTGCCAGCTCACTAAGGGGACACGAGAACACTGAAGCTTTCTTT
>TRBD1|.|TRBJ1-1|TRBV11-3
CASSIAGTGGPSGAGFF
TGTGCCAGCAGTATAGCTGGGACAGGGGGCCCATCTGGCGCCGGTTTCTTT
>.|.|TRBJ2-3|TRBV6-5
CASLPPGTDTQYF
TGTGCCAGCCTACCCCCCGGCACAGATACGCAGTATTTT
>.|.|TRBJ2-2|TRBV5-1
CASSLSGGNLAGELFF
TGCGCCAGCAGCTTGTCGGGCGGAAACTTGGCCGGGGAGCTGTTTTTT
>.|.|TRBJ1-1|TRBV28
CASKETGAMNTEAFF
TGTGCCAGCAAAGAGACAGGAGCCATGAACACTGAAGCTTTCTTT
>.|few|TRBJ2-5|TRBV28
CASSRWPETQYF
TGTGCCAGCAGTCGCTGGCCAGAGACCCAGTACTTC
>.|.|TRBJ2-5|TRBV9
CASSVNRGGETQYF
TGTGCCAGCAGCGTAAACCGTGGAGGCGAGACCCAGTACTTC
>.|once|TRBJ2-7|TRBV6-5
CASSYGDHSYEQYF
TGTGCCAGCAGTTACGGCGACCATTCCTACGAGCAGTACTTC
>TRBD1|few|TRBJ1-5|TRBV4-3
CASSQNRGVNQPQHF
TGCGCCAGCAGCCAAAACAGGGGGGTCAATCAGCCCCAGCATTTT
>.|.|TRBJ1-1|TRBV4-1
CASSPQKMNTEAFF
TGCGCCAGCAGTCCACAGAAGATGAACACTGAAGCTTTCTTT
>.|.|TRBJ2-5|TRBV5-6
CASSPNRLTQETQYF
TGTGCCAGCAGCCCAAATAGGCTAACGCAAGAGACCCAGTACTTC
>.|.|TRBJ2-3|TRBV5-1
CASSPGHTDTQYF
TGCGCCAGCAGCCCAGGACACACAGATACGCAGTATTTT
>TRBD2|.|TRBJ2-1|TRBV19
CASGKTSGRLSGNEQFF
TGTGCCAGCGGGAAAACTAGCGGGAGGCTGTCGGGCAATGAGCAGTTCTTC
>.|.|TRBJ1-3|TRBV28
CASFGRDSGNTIYF
TGTGCCAGCTTTGGTCGGGATTCTGGAAACACCATATATTTT
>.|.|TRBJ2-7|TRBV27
CASSLFGEMGNEQYF
TGTGCCAGCAGTTTATTTGGGGAGATGGGAAACGAGCAGTACTTC
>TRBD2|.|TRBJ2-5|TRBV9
CASSVPGLAGVETQYF
TGTGCCAGCAGCGTACCGGGACTAGCGGGAGTAGAGACCCAGTACTTC
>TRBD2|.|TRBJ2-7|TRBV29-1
CSVVSSGKDEQYF
TGCAGCGTTGTTTCTAGCGGGAAGGACGAGCAGTACTTC